The clone carrying this T cell receptor beta chain was detected ten times or more. Its antigen is unknown. The sample belongs to a study of T-cell reconstitution after alpha-beta-depleted transplantation in children. The study's findings and limits: Roughly two months post-transplant, alpha-beta T cells reportedly originated from several hundred graft clones that had expanded. Fresh T-cell production supplied most of the T-cell counts and diversity seen one year after transplant. Surviving recipient T cells and intrathymic progenitors accounted for some patients' high TCRbeta diversity at day 60.

This sample's TCRbeta library carried unique molecular identifier barcodes. A single record per CDR3 protein comes from TCRdb applying MiXCR to the PCR reads. The data contain approximately 130,000 distinct CDR3 sequences, more than 9.5% of them singletons. The source is a girl under three years old who had a stem cell transplant for combined immunodeficiency, so the T cells may come from the graft donor. The sample was PBMCs, mostly from graft donor cells, taken 180 days after TCRalphabeta/CD19-depleted stem cell transplant.

Written as DNA, the CDR3 is TGTGCCAGCAGCCTTACATGGTACGGTGAAAAACTGTTTTTT. Translated: CASSLTWYGEKLFF. The V gene is TRBV12-3 or TRBV12-4, the J gene TRBJ1-4; D gene unclear. Trimming cost V 6 bases and J 7 bases, with 15 bases left between them. The CDR3 has 14 residues.